The clone carrying this T cell receptor (beta chain) was observed once. The antigen is undetermined. The data derive from a study of response to subunit inactivated influenza vaccine. Study findings and constraints: Authors suggested each seasonal influenza vaccination recruits few new T cells.

The CDR3 has 15 residues. Germline CDR1 SGDLS, CDR2 YYNGEE. The J segment lost 7 bases and the V segment lost 4 bases, leaving 12 bases of the junction unmatched. TCRdb processed the RT-PCR reads anew with MiXCR; each CDR3 protein has one entry. Here the sample spans more than 250,000 distinct CDR3 sequences, just over 20% being singletons. The chain couples TRBV9 to TRBJ2-7, with 9 bases that match TRBD2. This receptor was obtained from a man aged 45 to 70 who received an inactivated influenza vaccine. The source material was PBMCs from blood, sampled around 22 months after vaccination. This CDR3 reads CASSPLLAGDGEQYF. CDR3 DNA: TGTGCCAGCAGCCCCCTTTTAGCGGGAGATGGTGAGCAGTACTTC.